This TCR beta chain was sequenced in a study of blood T cell repertoires in COVID-19. TCRdb's copy holds only in-frame clones and misses some; the assay was immunoSEQ multiplex PCR. The table lists 150,000 to 200,000 clones, 88% of them singletons. The CDR3 has 16 amino acids. Trimming cost V 5 bases and J 5 bases; bases outside gene matches: 14. Per the germline V gene, CDR1 is SGHTA and CDR2 is FQGNSA. Sequenced material: peripheral blood. This chain uses TRBV7-2 with TRBJ2-5, with 7 bases lining up with TRBD2. The receptor was derived from a human donor in a cohort sampled during active COVID-19. CDR3 nucleotide sequence: TGTGCCAGCAGCCCCGCGGGCGGGAGCGTGTGGGAGACCCAGTACTTC. This encodes CASSPAGGSVWETQYF.